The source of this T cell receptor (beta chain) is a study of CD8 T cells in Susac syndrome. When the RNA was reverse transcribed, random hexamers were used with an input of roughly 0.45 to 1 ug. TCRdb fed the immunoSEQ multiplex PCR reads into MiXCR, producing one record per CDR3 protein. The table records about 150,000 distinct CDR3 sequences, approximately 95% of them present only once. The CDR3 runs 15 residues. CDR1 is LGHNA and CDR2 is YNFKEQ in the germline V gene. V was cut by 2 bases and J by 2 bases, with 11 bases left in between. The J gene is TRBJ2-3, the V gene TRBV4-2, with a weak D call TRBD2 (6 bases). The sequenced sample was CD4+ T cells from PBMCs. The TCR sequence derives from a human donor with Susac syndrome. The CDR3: CASSQSSDHTDTQYF. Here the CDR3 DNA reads TGTGCCAGCAGCCAATCTAGCGATCACACAGATACGCAGTATTTT.